This T cell receptor beta chain originates from a study of shared clonotypes between healthy human individuals. Selected positively for CCR7 and CD45RO-negative, naive CD8 cells excluded terminally differentiated effector memory CD45RA+ cells. The V end lost 4 bases, the J end lost 3 bases, and 13 bases lay between the germline ends. Germline lookup yields CDR1 SGHDT and CDR2 YYEEEE. This CDR3 has 14 residues. TCRdb keeps only in-frame clones here, not all; method: immunoSEQ multiplex PCR. The table includes about 2.1 million clones, 80% to 95% detected once. J is TRBJ1-2 and V is TRBV5-6, with D possibly matching TRBD1 (6 bases). Sequenced: naive CD8+ T cells from PBMCs. The TCR originated in a man aged 18 to 35 in good health. Some clones in this sample may be carry-over from other donors' samples. Written as DNA, the CDR3 is TGTGCCAGCAGCCCCTGGGGGGCCTACTATGGCTACACCTTC. Translated: CASSPWGAYYGYTF.